The TCR beta chain under discussion was sequenced for a study of blood T cell repertoires in COVID-19. Study in general: From T cells, B-cell-depleted T cells, or PBMCs came the material, which was cDNA or gDNA.

The CDR3 has 13 residues. Per germline, CDR1 ENHRY and CDR2 SYGVKD. V lost 2 bases and J lost 1, with 5 bases in between. The table came from immunoSEQ multiplex PCR; TCRdb's copy has only in-frame clones and leaves some out. Of around 16,000 clones listed, over 80% are singletons. The gene calls are TRBV10-3 and TRBJ1-1; D ambiguous. Sequenced material: peripheral blood. The sequence was collected from a human donor in a cohort sampled during active COVID-19. The DNA of the CDR3 is TGTGCCATCAGTGAGGGCCCGAACACTGAAGCTTTCTTT. This encodes CAISEGPNTEAFF.